Sequencing of this T cell receptor (beta chain) was carried out in a study of graft-versus-host responses after intestinal transplantation. Concerning this clone: Its antigen remains unknown.

V gave up 5 bases and J gave up 1 base, with 5 bases separating them. CDR3 length: 13 amino acids. Germline lookup yields CDR1 MNHEY and CDR2 SMNVEV (reference sequence). Clones were sequenced by immunoSEQ multiplex PCR, and TCRdb holds only the in-frame ones, with some missing. Here the sample spans tens of thousands of clones, 90% to 95% being singletons. The sequencing used unstimulated CD8+ T cells sorted from spleen or lymph node cells, collected before transplant. This sequence originates from a human donor who was the organ donor for an intestinal transplant. This chain links TRBV27 with TRBJ2-2; maybe TRBD1 (5 bases). The CDR3 DNA reads as TGTGCCAGCAGTAGGGGGAACACCGGGGAGCTGTTTTTT. This translates into CASSRGNTGELFF.